Shown below are 14 T cell receptor beta chains from a single sample sequenced in a study of T cell responses to AZD1222 COVID-19 vaccine. Data came from immunoSEQ multiplex PCR; TCRdb stores just in-frame clones and leaves some out. This table has 130,000 or so clones, approximately 93% appearing once. The source material was peripheral blood, sampled on day 0 of AZD1222 vaccination. These receptors came from an adult in good health.

About this clone itself: A junction end diverges from the germline sequence, so it may reflect a read error. V usage is TRBV7-2 and J usage is TRBJ1-3; D uncertain. The germline V gene encodes CDR1 SGHTA and CDR2 FQGNSA. The CDR3 is made up of 13 amino acids. The CDR3 sequence: CASRFSSGNTIYF. The CDR3 bases are TGTGCCAGCCGCTTTAGCTCTGGAAACACCATATATTTT. Filled out from reference TRBV7-2 and TRBJ1-3, the complete variable domain reads GAGVSQSPSNKVTEKGKDVELRCDPISGHTALYWYRQSLGQGLEFLIYFQGNSAPDKSGLPSDRFSAERTGGSVSTLTIQRTQQEDSAVYLCASRFSSGNTIYFGEGSWLTVV.

This sequence joins TRBV5-1 and TRBJ2-1; maybe TRBD1 (5 bases). The CDR3 has 14 amino acids. Trimming stripped 2 bases from V and 4 bases from J, with 10 bases between. CDR1 SGHRS and CDR2 YFSETQ come from the germline V gene. The CDR3 here is CASSFGRVYNEQFF. The CDR3 DNA sequence: TGCGCCAGCAGCTTCGGCAGGGTTTACAATGAGCAGTTCTTC.

The chain joins TRBV4-1 to TRBJ1-5; the match to TRBD1 covers 7 bases. From germline, CDR1 is MGHRA and CDR2 YSYEKL. Trimming cost V 4 bases and J 3 bases; bases outside gene matches: 9. The CDR3 consists of 16 residues. CDR3 residues: CASSPREGQLNQPQHF. Written as DNA, the CDR3 is TGCGCCAGCAGCCCAAGAGAGGGACAGCTCAATCAGCCCCAGCATTTT.

This clone was seen only once. The chain joins TRBV4-1 to TRBJ1-5, with no clear D. CDR3 length equals 16 residues. The ends were cut back, 2 bases at V and 4 bases at J, with 15 bases in the middle. Per germline, CDR1 MGHRA and CDR2 YSYEKL. The CDR3 DNA is TGCGCCAGCAGCCAATTAACAACGACCGGGAATCAGCCCCAGCATTTT. Residues: CASSQLTTTGNQPQHF.

The rearrangement links TRBV12-3 or TRBV12-4 to TRBJ1-1; D gene unclear. This CDR3 spans 13 amino acids. Trimming took off 2 bases at V and 4 bases at J, with 8 bases between the two ends. The CDR3 here is CASSLKRSTEAFF. For the CDR3, the DNA is TGTGCCAGCAGTTTAAAACGGAGCACTGAAGCTTTCTTT.

The chain is built from TRBV7-3 and TRBJ2-1; D is undetermined. V shed 5 bases and J shed 9 bases, with 20 bases lying between them. The V gene's germline CDR1 is SGHTA and CDR2 FQGTGA. The CDR3 is 15 amino acids. CDR3 in amino acids: CASSLSPSSGSEQFF. CDR3 coding DNA: TGTGCCAGCAGCCTTTCTCCCTCGTCGGGCAGTGAGCAGTTCTTC.

This clone occurred once. V gene TRBV6-2 or TRBV6-3 combines with J gene TRBJ2-5; D tentatively reads TRBD1 or TRBD2 (5 bases each). This CDR3 region has 14 residues. V lost 0 bases, J lost 3 bases, and 8 bases lay in between. Looked up from germline, CDR1 is MNHEY and CDR2 is SVGEGT. The CDR3 region is CASSYSRGEETQYF. The CDR3 bases are TGTGCCAGCAGTTACTCTCGAGGGGAAGAGACCCAGTACTTC.

The chain employs TRBV2 and TRBJ2-5; D uncertain. The CDR3 is 12 residues long. Trimming cost V 6 bases and J 5 bases, with 10 bases left between them. Germline values: CDR1 SNHLY, CDR2 FYNNEI. The CDR3 sequence is CASSILGETQYF. Written as DNA, the CDR3 is TGTGCCAGCAGCATTCTCGGGGAGACCCAGTACTTC. Together with reference TRBV2 and TRBJ2-5, the CDR3 gives the full variable domain: EPEVTQTPSHQVTQMGQEVILRCVPISNHLYFYWYRQILGQKVEFLVSFYNNEISEKSEIFDDQFSVERPDGSNFTLKIRSTKLEDSAMYFCASSILGETQYFGPGTRLLVL.

As regards this clone: The same CDR3 arises from other DNA sequences in this sample as well. The DNA for the CDR3 is TGTGCCAGCAGTTACTCCCGGGGAGCTAACTATGGCTACACCTTC. Protein product: CASSYSRGANYGYTF. This chain links TRBV6-5 with TRBJ1-2; unclear D gene. The CDR3 spans 15 residues. Germline CDR1 MNHEY, CDR2 SVGAGI. V was clipped by 0 bases and J by 0 bases, with 8 bases between them.

The chain uses TRBV6-5 and TRBJ1-5, with 7 bases aligning to TRBD1. Germline lookup yields CDR1 MNHEY and CDR2 SVGAGI. J was trimmed by 1 base and V by 6 bases; bases with no gene match: 6. The CDR3 spans 15 residues. The CDR3 DNA reads as TGTGCCAGCAGGGGGACAGCAACCAGCAATCAGCCCCAGCATTTT. Its translation: CASRGTATSNQPQHF.

This clone was seen only once. The chain employs TRBV5-1 and TRBJ2-3; D is uncertain. This CDR3 has 11 amino acids. Trimming removed 7 bases from V and 6 bases from J, with 9 bases in between. Germline V gene data show CDR1 as SGHRS and CDR2 as YFSETQ. The CDR3 DNA is TGCGCCAGCTCTCTGGGGGATACGCAGTATTTT. Its protein product is CASSLGDTQYF.

The rearrangement uses TRBV24-1 and TRBJ1-2, with a weak D call TRBD1 (6 bases). This CDR3 is 14 amino acids long. Germline CDR1 KGHDR, CDR2 SFDVKD. The V end was cut by 4 bases, the J end by 1 base, with 9 bases between. The CDR3 sequence: CATSDPDSNYGYTF. CDR3 nucleotide sequence: TGTGCCACCAGTGACCCGGACAGTAACTATGGCTACACCTTC.

The chain joins TRBV7-9 to TRBJ2-3; 11 nucleotides agree with TRBD2. This CDR3 region has 12 residues. Germline-derived CDR1 and CDR2 are SEHNR and FQNEAQ (reference sequence). J was trimmed by 15 bases and V by 5 bases; bases with no gene match: 7. The CDR3: CASSVTSGTSYF. The CDR3 nucleotides are TGTGCCAGCAGCGTGACTAGCGGGACCTCTTATTTT.

The chain uses TRBV6-5 and TRBJ1-1; D unresolved. CDR1 and CDR2 from the germline V gene are MNHEY and SVGAGI. Trimming took off 2 bases at V and 0 bases at J, with 7 bases between the two ends. The length of the CDR3 is 14 residues. In DNA form, the CDR3 reads TGTGCCAGCAGTTACGCGGCCCTGAACACTGAAGCTTTCTTT. Protein: CASSYAALNTEAFF.